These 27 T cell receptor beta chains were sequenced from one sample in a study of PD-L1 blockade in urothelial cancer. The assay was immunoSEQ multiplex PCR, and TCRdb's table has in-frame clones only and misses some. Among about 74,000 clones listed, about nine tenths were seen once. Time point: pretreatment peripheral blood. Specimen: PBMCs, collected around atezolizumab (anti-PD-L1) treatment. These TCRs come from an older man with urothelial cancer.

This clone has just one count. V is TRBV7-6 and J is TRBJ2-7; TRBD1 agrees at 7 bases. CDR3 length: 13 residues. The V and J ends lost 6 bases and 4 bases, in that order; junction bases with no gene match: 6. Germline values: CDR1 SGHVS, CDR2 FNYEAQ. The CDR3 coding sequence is TGTGCCAGCAGTAAGACAGGGTTATACGAGCAGTACTTC. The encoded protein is CASSKTGLYEQYF.

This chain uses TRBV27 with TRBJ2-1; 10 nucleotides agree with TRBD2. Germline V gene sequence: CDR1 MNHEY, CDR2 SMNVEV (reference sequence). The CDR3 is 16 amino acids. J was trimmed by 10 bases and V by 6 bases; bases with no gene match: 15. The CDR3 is CASRPLSSGRNGEQFF. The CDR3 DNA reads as TGTGCCAGCAGGCCCTTAAGTAGCGGGAGGAATGGGGAGCAGTTCTTC.

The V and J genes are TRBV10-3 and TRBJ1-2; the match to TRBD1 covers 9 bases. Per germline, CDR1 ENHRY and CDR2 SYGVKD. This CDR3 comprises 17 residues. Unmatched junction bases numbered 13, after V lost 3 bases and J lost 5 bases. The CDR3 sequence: CAISDQEGTGQGYGYTF. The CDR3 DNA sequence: TGTGCCATCAGTGATCAAGAGGGGACGGGACAGGGATATGGCTACACCTTC.

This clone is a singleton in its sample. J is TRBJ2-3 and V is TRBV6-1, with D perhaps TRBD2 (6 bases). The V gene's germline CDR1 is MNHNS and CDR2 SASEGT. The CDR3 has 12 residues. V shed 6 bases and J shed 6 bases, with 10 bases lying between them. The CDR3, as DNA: TGTGCCAGCAGGAATGGGGGGGATACGCAGTATTTT. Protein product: CASRNGGDTQYF.

CDR3 residues: CASSTDRAQPQHF. The CDR3 bases are TGTGCCAGCAGCACTGACAGGGCTCAGCCCCAGCATTTT. V and J are TRBV7-2 and TRBJ1-5, with TRBD1 identical over 7 bases. CDR3 length equals 13 residues. Germline V gives CDR1 SGHTA, CDR2 FQGNSA. After removal of 5 bases from V and 6 bases from J, the junction contained 4 bases not matched to a gene.

CDR3 DNA: TGTGCCAGCAGTGGCGAGAGGCTCAGCAATCAGCCCCAGCATTTT. Translated, it gives CASSGERLSNQPQHF. This rearrangement joins TRBV6-1 to TRBJ1-5; D ambiguous. The CDR3 is 15 amino acids. Per the germline V gene, CDR1 is MNHNS and CDR2 is SASEGT. Trimming cost V 4 bases and J 1 base, with 11 bases left between them.

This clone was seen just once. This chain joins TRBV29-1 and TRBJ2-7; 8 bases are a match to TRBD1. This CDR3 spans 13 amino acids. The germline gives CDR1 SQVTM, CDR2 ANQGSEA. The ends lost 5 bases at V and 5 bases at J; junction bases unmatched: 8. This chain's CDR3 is CSVSGQVYDEQYF. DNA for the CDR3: TGCAGCGTTTCGGGACAGGTATACGACGAGCAGTACTTC.

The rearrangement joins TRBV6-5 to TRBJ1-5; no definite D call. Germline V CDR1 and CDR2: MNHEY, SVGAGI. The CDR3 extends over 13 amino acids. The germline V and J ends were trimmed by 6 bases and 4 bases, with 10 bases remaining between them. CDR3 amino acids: CASSTGGNQPQHF. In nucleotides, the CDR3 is TGTGCCAGCAGCACCGGAGGGAATCAGCCCCAGCATTTT.

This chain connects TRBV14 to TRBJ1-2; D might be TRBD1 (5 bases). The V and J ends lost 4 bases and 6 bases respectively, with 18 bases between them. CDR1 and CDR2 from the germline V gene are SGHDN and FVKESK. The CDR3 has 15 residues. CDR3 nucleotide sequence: TGTGCCAGCAGCCCATACCTCCCAGGGAGGAATGGCTACACCTTC. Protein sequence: CASSPYLPGRNGYTF.

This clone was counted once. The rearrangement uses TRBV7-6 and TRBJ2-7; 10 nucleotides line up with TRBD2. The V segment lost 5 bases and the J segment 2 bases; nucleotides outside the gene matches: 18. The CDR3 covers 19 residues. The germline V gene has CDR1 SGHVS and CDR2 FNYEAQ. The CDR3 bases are TGTGCCAGCAGCCCCCGAGGATGGACTAGCGGAACTTTAGCCTACGAGCAGTACTTC. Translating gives CASSPRGWTSGTLAYEQYF.

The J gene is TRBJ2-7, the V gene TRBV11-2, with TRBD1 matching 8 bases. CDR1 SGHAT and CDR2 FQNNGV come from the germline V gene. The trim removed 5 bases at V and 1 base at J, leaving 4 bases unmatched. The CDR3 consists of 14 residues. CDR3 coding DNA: TGTGCCAGCAGCCCCACAGGGGGGTCCTACGAGCAGTACTTC. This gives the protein CASSPTGGSYEQYF.

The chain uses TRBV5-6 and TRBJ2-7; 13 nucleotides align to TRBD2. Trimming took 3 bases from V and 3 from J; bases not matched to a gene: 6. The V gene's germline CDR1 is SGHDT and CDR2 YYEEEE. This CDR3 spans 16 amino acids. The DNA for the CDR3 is TGTGCCAGCAGCTACGGACTAGCGGGAGATCTCTACGAGCAGTACTTC. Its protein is CASSYGLAGDLYEQYF.

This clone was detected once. The DNA for the CDR3 is TGTGCCAGCCACGCGGAGGCAGGCACTGAAGCTTTCTTT. Translation: CASHAEAGTEAFF. This chain uses TRBV2 with TRBJ1-1; D unclear. Trimming cost V 8 bases and J 4 bases, with 14 bases left between them. CDR1 is SNHLY, CDR2 FYNNEI, per germline. The CDR3 length is 13 residues. Variable domain in full (rest from reference TRBV2 and TRBJ1-1): EPEVTQTPSHQVTQMGQEVILRCVPISNHLYFYWYRQILGQKVEFLVSFYNNEISEKSEIFDDQFSVERPDGSNFTLKIRSTKLEDSAMYFCASHAEAGTEAFFGQGTRLTVV.

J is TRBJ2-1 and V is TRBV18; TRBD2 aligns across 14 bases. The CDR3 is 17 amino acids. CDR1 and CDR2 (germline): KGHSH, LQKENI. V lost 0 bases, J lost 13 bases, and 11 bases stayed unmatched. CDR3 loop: CASSPPMGGLAGVSQFF. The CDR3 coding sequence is TGTGCCAGCTCACCACCGATGGGGGGACTAGCGGGAGTATCACAGTTCTTC. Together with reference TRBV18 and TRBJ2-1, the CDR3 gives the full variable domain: NAGVMQNPRHLVRRRGQEARLRCSPMKGHSHVYWYRQLPEEGLKFMVYLQKENIIDESGMPKERFSAEFPKEGPSILRIQQVVRGDSAAYFCASSPPMGGLAGVSQFFGPGTRLTVL.

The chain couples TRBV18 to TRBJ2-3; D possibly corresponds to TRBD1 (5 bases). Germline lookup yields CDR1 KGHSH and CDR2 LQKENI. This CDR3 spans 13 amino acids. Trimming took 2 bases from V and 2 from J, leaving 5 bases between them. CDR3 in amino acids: CASSPGATDTQYF. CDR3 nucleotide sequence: TGTGCCAGCTCACCAGGGGCCACAGATACGCAGTATTTT.

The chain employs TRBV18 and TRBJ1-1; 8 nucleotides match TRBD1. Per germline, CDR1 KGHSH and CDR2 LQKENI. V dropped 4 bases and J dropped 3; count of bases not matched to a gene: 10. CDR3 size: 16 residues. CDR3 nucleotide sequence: TGTGCCAGCTCACGAGAGGTTAACAGGGGGGACACTGAAGCTTTCTTT. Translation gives CASSREVNRGDTEAFF. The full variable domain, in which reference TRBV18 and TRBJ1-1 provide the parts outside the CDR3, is NAGVMQNPRHLVRRRGQEARLRCSPMKGHSHVYWYRQLPEEGLKFMVYLQKENIIDESGMPKERFSAEFPKEGPSILRIQQVVRGDSAAYFCASSREVNRGDTEAFFGQGTRLTVV.

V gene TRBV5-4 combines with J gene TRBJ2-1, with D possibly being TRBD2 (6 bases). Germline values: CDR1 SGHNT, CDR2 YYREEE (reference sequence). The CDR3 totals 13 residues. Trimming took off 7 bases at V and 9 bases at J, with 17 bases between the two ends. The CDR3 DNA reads TGTGCCAGCTTTGCCCGGGCCGGGGGTGAGCAGTTCTTC. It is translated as CASFARAGGEQFF.

The DNA for the CDR3 is TGCGCCAGCAGCCGGGGTGGGAGGGATGATAACTATGGCTACACCTTC. Translating it yields CASSRGGRDDNYGYTF. The rearrangement links TRBV5-1 to TRBJ1-2; D is unclear. The CDR3 covers 16 residues. Germline V gene sequence: CDR1 SGHRS, CDR2 YFSETQ. Trimming removed 4 bases from V and 1 base from J, with 17 bases in between. Full variable domain (outside the CDR3, taken from reference TRBV5-1 and TRBJ1-2): KAGVTQTPRYLIKTRGQQVTLSCSPISGHRSVSWYQQTPGQGLQFLFEYFSETQRNKGNFPGRFSGRQFSNSRSEMNVSTLELGDSALYLCASSRGGRDDNYGYTFGSGTRLTVV.

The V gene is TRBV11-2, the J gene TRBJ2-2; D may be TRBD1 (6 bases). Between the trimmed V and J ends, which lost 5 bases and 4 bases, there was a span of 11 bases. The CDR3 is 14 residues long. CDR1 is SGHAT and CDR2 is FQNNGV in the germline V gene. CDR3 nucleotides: TGTGCCAGCAGCCGGGGCAGGGGCACCGGGGAGCTGTTTTTT. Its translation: CASSRGRGTGELFF. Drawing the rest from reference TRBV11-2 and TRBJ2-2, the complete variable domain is EAGVAQSPRYKIIEKRQSVAFWCNPISGHATLYWYQQILGQGPKLLIQFQNNGVVDDSQLPKDRFSAERLKGVDSTLKIQPAKLEDSAVYLCASSRGRGTGELFFGEGSRLTVL.

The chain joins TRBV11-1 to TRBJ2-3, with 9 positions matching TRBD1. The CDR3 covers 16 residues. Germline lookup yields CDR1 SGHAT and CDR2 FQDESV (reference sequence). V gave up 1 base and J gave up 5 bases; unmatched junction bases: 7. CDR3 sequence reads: CASSLGTGDPQDTQYF. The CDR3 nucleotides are TGTGCCAGCAGCTTAGGGACAGGGGACCCACAAGATACGCAGTATTTT.

CDR3: CASSLAGDNYGYTF. The CDR3 nucleotides are TGCGCCAGCAGCTTGGCCGGGGATAACTATGGCTACACCTTC. The chain is built from TRBV5-1 and TRBJ1-2; D gene unclear. CDR3 length equals 14 residues. Per the germline V gene, CDR1 is SGHRS and CDR2 is YFSETQ. With 0 bases removed from V and 1 base from J, the gap between germline ends came to 7 bases.

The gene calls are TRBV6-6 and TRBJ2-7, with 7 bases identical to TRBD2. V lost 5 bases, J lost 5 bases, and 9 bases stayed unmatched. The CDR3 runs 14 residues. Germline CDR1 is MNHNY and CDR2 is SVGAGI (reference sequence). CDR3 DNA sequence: TGTGCCAGCAGTCCTTCGGGGGGAAACCACGAGCAGTACTTC. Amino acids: CASSPSGGNHEQYF.

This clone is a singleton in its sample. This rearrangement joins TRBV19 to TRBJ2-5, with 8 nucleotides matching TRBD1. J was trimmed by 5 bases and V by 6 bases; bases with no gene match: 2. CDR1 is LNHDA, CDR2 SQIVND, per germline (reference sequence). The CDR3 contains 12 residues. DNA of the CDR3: TGTGCCAGTAGCAACAGGGGGGAGACCCAGTACTTC. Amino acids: CASSNRGETQYF.

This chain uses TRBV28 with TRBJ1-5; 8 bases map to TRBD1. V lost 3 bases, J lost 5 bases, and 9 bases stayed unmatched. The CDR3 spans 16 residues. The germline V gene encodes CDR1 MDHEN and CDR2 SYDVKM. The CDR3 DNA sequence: TGTGCCAGCAGTTTCAGACAGGGGCAGGGAGATCAGCCCCAGCATTTT. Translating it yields CASSFRQGQGDQPQHF.

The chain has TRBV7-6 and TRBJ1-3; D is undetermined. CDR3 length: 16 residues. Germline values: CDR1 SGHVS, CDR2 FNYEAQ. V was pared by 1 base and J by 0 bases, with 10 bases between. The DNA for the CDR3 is TGTGCCAGCAGCTTAGATAGCGTGCGCTCTGGAAACACCATATATTTT. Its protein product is CASSLDSVRSGNTIYF.

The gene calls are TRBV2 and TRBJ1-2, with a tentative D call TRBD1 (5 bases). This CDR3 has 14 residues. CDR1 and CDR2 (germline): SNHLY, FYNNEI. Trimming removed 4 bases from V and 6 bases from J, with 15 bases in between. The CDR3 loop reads CASSVSGGGNGYTF. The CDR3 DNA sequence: TGTGCCAGCAGTGTCTCGGGGGGAGGGAATGGCTACACCTTC.

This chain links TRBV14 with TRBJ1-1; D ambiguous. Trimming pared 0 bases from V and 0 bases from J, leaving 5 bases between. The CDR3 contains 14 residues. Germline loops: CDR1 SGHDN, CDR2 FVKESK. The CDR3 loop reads CASSQDLMNTEAFF. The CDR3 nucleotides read TGTGCCAGCAGCCAAGATCTTATGAACACTGAAGCTTTCTTT.